This T cell receptor (beta chain) was recovered during a study of shared clonotypes between healthy human individuals. This CDR3 contains 15 residues. J was trimmed by 4 bases and V by 4 bases; bases with no gene match: 8. Germline V gene sequence: CDR1 MDHEN, CDR2 SYDVKM. The data were produced by immunoSEQ multiplex PCR, yet TCRdb's version contains in-frame clones alone and is incomplete. The data show a few million clones, with less than 95% seen just once and 0.3% to 0.4% held by the top ten. Material for sequencing was naive CD4+ T cells from PBMCs. Subset indicated: CD45RA+ positively selected. The TCR was taken from a man younger than 30 in good health. Some clones in this sample may be carry-over from other donors' samples. The chain links TRBV28 to TRBJ1-2; 8 bases match TRBD1. In nucleotides, the CDR3 is TGTGCCAGCAGTTCCCAGGGGGCTCGTATCTATGGCTACACCTTC. Residues: CASSSQGARIYGYTF.